These 3 T cell receptor beta chains share one sample of origin, sequenced in a study of blood T cell repertoires in COVID-19. This table comes from immunoSEQ multiplex PCR, and its TCRdb copy is limited to in-frame clones, with some not included. The data contain about 68,000 clones, roughly 84% of them singletons. The sample was peripheral blood. Receptor source: a man aged 50-59 years with active COVID-19.

The rearrangement uses TRBV19 and TRBJ1-5; D gene uncertain. Germline V gives CDR1 LNHDA, CDR2 SQIVND (reference sequence). Between the trimmed V and J ends, which lost 5 bases and 0 bases, there was a span of 11 bases. The CDR3 sequence is 15 residues long. In DNA, the CDR3 is TGTGCCAGTAGTTCAGCGGGGAATAGCAATCAGCCCCAGCATTTT. This sequence encodes CASSSAGNSNQPQHF.

V gene TRBV4-3 combines with J gene TRBJ2-3, with 11 bases aligning to TRBD2. J was trimmed by 5 bases and V by 1 base; bases with no gene match: 8. The CDR3 is 17 residues long. CDR1 and CDR2 from the germline V gene are LGHNA and YSLEER. The CDR3 region has the DNA TGCGCCAGCAGCCAAGGATACCCTAGCGGGGGGAGAGATACGCAGTATTTT. Protein product: CASSQGYPSGGRDTQYF.

The chain combines TRBV30 with TRBJ1-3, with D unclear. The CDR3 covers 16 residues. CDR1 and CDR2 from the germline V gene are GTSNPN and SVGIG (reference sequence). The V end lost 2 bases, the J end lost 9 bases, and 23 bases lay between the germline ends. Here the CDR3 reads CAWSWAPPFSRVTIYF. The CDR3 bases are TGTGCCTGGAGTTGGGCTCCCCCCTTTTCGAGGGTCACCATATATTTT.